This entry lists 6 T cell receptor beta chains sequenced from one sample in a study of T cell responses to AZD1222 COVID-19 vaccine. Assay used: immunoSEQ multiplex PCR; TCRdb lists only in-frame clones, some missing. The sample holds some 200,000 clones, around 93% seen once. This material consisted of peripheral blood, taken on day 0 of MenACWY control vaccination. The receptors come from an adult in good health.

This clone was found a few times. The chain uses TRBV29-1 and TRBJ2-2, with D tentatively TRBD2 (6 bases). Trimming took 4 bases from V and 1 from J, leaving 10 bases between them. CDR1 and CDR2 from the germline V gene are SQVTM and ANQGSEA. The CDR3 length is 14 residues. CDR3 nucleotide sequence: TGCAGCGTTGTCCCCGGGGGGAACACCGGGGAGCTGTTTTTT. Protein sequence: CSVVPGGNTGELFF.

The rearrangement links TRBV7-8 to TRBJ1-1, with 7 bases matching TRBD1. The length of the CDR3 is 14 residues. The V and J ends lost 4 bases and 8 bases, in that order; junction bases with no gene match: 10. The germline gives CDR1 SGHVS, CDR2 FQNEAQ. CDR3 bases: TGTGCCAGCAGCTCAAAGGGGGTGACAGGGGAAGCTTTCTTT. Its translation is CASSSKGVTGEAFF.

The V gene is TRBV3-1 (or the pseudogene TRBV3-2), the J gene TRBJ1-6; possibly TRBD1 for D (6 bases). The CDR3 spans 12 residues. The germline CDR1 and CDR2 sequences are LGHDT and YNNKEL (reference sequence). Trimming removed 1 base from V and 14 bases from J, with 9 bases in between. In DNA, the CDR3 is TGTGCCAGCAGCCAAGGGGGGGCATCCCTCCACTTT. Translation: CASSQGGASLHF.

The chain has TRBV5-1 and TRBJ1-1, with D possibly matching TRBD1 (6 bases). Germline V lookup: CDR1 SGHRS, CDR2 YFSETQ. The CDR3 covers 14 residues. V was pared by 5 bases and J by 1 base, with 12 bases between. CDR3 DNA sequence: TGCGCCAGCAGGCGGGGGGCAGGGAACACTGAAGCTTTCTTT. Translated: CASRRGAGNTEAFF.

Note on this clone: Distinct nucleotide sequences in the sample also encode this CDR3. CDR3 bases: TGTGCCAGCAGTTTCGGCCAGAACACTGAAGCTTTCTTT. Its protein is CASSFGQNTEAFF. The chain joins TRBV12-3 or TRBV12-4 to TRBJ1-1; D ambiguous. The CDR3 loop spans 13 amino acids. Trimming took off 3 bases at V and 1 base at J, with 6 bases between the two ends.

The chain has TRBV9 and TRBJ2-1, with D possibly TRBD1 on 5 matching bases. Trimming shortened V by 4 bases and J by 8 bases, and 10 bases separated the two germline ends. The CDR3 runs to 12 residues. In germline, CDR1 is SGDLS, CDR2 YYNGEE. The CDR3 loop is CASSTQGYEQFF. In DNA, the CDR3 is TGTGCCAGCAGCACGCAGGGTTATGAGCAGTTCTTC.